These 15 T cell receptor beta chains share one sample of origin, sequenced in a study of cytomegalovirus exposure and HLA in healthy donors. Use of 60 Vbeta and 13 Jbeta primers characterized the PCR. The method was immunoSEQ multiplex PCR; TCRdb's version includes in-frame clones alone and lacks a portion of them. Among around 85,000 clones listed, roughly three quarters were seen once. Sequencing was carried out using PBMCs. All receptors come from a woman between 50 and 59 years old in good health and CMV-seropositive.

The genes are TRBV6-1 and TRBJ1-2, with a possible D match to TRBD1 (5 bases). Looked up from germline, CDR1 is MNHNS and CDR2 is SASEGT. V lost 1 base and J 4 bases, leaving 16 bases between the germline ends. The CDR3 sequence is 16 residues long. The CDR3 DNA sequence: TGTGCCAGCAGTGAAGTTCCCTCCAGGGAGGCCTATGGCTACACCTTC. Translation: CASSEVPSREAYGYTF.

This chain connects TRBV19 to TRBJ1-5; TRBD1 matches at 10 bases. CDR3 length: 17 residues. With 5 bases clipped from V and 1 base from J, the junction kept 8 bases outside the gene matches. Germline assignment: CDR1 LNHDA and CDR2 SQIVND (reference sequence). The CDR3 DNA follows: TGTGCCAGTAGTTACCGGGACAGGGGCAGGAGCAATCAGCCCCAGCATTTT. Protein sequence: CASSYRDRGRSNQPQHF.

This chain connects TRBV11-2 to TRBJ2-5; D gene ambiguous. The CDR3 is made up of 15 amino acids. Germline lookup yields CDR1 SGHAT and CDR2 FQNNGV. The germline V and J ends were trimmed by 0 bases and 1 base, with 9 bases remaining between them. The CDR3 DNA follows: TGTGCCAGCAGCTTAGATCTGGGCAGCCAAGAGACCCAGTACTTC. It yields the protein CASSLDLGSQETQYF.

The rearrangement joins TRBV18 to TRBJ1-4, with 9 bases fitting TRBD1. CDR3 length equals 14 residues. After removal of 3 bases from V and 8 bases from J, the junction contained 4 bases not matched to a gene. Germline CDR1 reads KGHSH; CDR2 reads LQKENI. This CDR3 is CASSPGTGNEKLFF. DNA of the CDR3: TGTGCCAGCTCACCCGGGACAGGGAACGAAAAACTGTTTTTT.

This chain connects TRBV14 to TRBJ2-7; 8 bases align to TRBD1. The CDR3 length is 15 residues. J gave up 3 bases and V 0 bases, and 4 bases lay outside the gene matches. Germline lookup yields CDR1 SGHDN and CDR2 FVKESK. The CDR3 sequence is CASSQDGQGLYEQYV. CDR3 bases: TGTGCCAGCAGCCAAGACGGACAGGGACTCTACGAGCAGTACGTC.

The chain joins TRBV5-1 to TRBJ1-4, with D possibly TRBD1 on 5 matching bases. From germline, CDR1 is SGHRS and CDR2 YFSETQ. There are 16 residues in the CDR3. V gave up 6 bases and J gave up 3 bases, with 18 bases separating them. The CDR3 loop reads CASITRPWGANEKLFF. The CDR3 DNA follows: TGCGCCAGCATCACTAGGCCCTGGGGGGCTAATGAAAAACTGTTTTTT.

This clone has a single count. The chain has TRBV28 and TRBJ1-2, with TRBD1 matching 9 bases. Germline loops: CDR1 MDHEN, CDR2 SYDVKM. The CDR3 extends over 13 amino acids. V shed 3 bases and J 5 bases; nucleotides not matched to a gene: 1. CDR3 in DNA: TGTGCCAGCAGTTTCGGACAGGGGTATGGCTACACCTTC. Translating gives CASSFGQGYGYTF.

The chain combines TRBV15 with TRBJ2-3; 7 nucleotides match TRBD2. Germline loops: CDR1 LNHNV, CDR2 YYDKDF (reference sequence). V shed 4 bases and J 5 bases; nucleotides not matched to a gene: 9. The CDR3 is 15 residues long. CDR3 sequence reads: CATSTELAWGDTQYF. In DNA, the CDR3 is TGTGCCACCAGCACCGAACTAGCGTGGGGAGATACGCAGTATTTT.

This clone was seen a handful of times. This sequence joins TRBV30 and TRBJ2-2, with 11 bases matching TRBD2. The junction had 4 bases not matched to a gene; V was cut back by 3 bases and J by 7 bases. Germline CDR1 GTSNPN, CDR2 SVGIG (reference sequence). There are 14 residues in the CDR3. CDR3 loop: CAWRLAGASGELFF. CDR3 in DNA: TGTGCCTGGAGACTAGCGGGAGCGAGCGGGGAGCTGTTTTTT.

This rearrangement joins TRBV5-5 to TRBJ1-5; D perhaps matches TRBD1 (5 bases). V dropped 4 bases and J dropped 3 bases, with 11 bases sitting between them. Germline CDR1 and CDR2: SGHKS and YYEKEE (reference sequence). The CDR3 runs 14 residues. The DNA for the CDR3 is TGTGCCAGCAGCCCGGGACTTTTCAATCAGCCCCAGCATTTT. Translated: CASSPGLFNQPQHF.

The chain uses TRBV7-8 and TRBJ2-3; D unclear. Between the trimmed V and J ends, which lost 5 bases and 5 bases, there was a span of 8 bases. This CDR3 contains 12 residues. From germline, CDR1 is SGHVS and CDR2 FQNEAQ. The CDR3 spells CASSPRRDTQYF. CDR3 DNA: TGTGCCAGCAGCCCTAGAAGAGATACGCAGTATTTT.

This chain uses TRBV19 with TRBJ2-3; 8 bases are shared with TRBD1. Per germline, CDR1 LNHDA and CDR2 SQIVND (reference sequence). Trimming took 3 bases from V and 4 from J; bases not matched to a gene: 6. The CDR3 contains 15 residues. This chain's CDR3 is CASSIGQGNSDTQYF. The CDR3 bases are TGTGCCAGTAGTATCGGACAGGGAAATTCAGATACGCAGTATTTT.

The chain joins TRBV6-5 to TRBJ1-2, with D possibly TRBD1 on 6 matching bases. Trimming took off 4 bases at V and 6 bases at J, with 15 bases between the two ends. The germline CDR1 and CDR2 sequences are MNHEY and SVGAGI. The CDR3 runs to 14 residues. The CDR3 here is CASSWTHRDHGYTF. DNA for the CDR3: TGTGCCAGCAGTTGGACCCACAGGGACCATGGCTACACCTTC.

This chain joins TRBV11-3 and TRBJ2-7; tentatively, D is TRBD2 (6 bases). Germline V gene lookup returns CDR1 SGHNT and CDR2 YENEEA. CDR3 length equals 16 residues. Trimming took off 1 base at V and 2 bases at J, with 15 bases between the two ends. CDR3: CASSLAFGAGPYEQYV. The CDR3 DNA reads as TGTGCCAGCAGCTTAGCCTTTGGGGCGGGACCCTACGAGCAGTACGTC.

The rearrangement joins TRBV30 to TRBJ2-3; 10 nucleotides match TRBD2. Germline loops: CDR1 GTSNPN, CDR2 SVGIG (reference sequence). Germline trimming cut 4 bases from V and 6 bases from J; bases unmatched to any gene: 10. The CDR3 is made up of 15 amino acids. In DNA, the CDR3 is TGTGCCTGGAAGGTGACTAGCGGGTGGAGGGATACGCAGTATTTT. Residues: CAWKVTSGWRDTQYF. The whole variable domain, remainder taken from reference TRBV30 and TRBJ2-3, is SQTIHQWPATLVQPVGSPLSLECTVEGTSNPNLYWYRQAAGRGLQLLFYSVGIGQISSEVPQNLSASRPQDRQFILSSKKLLLSDSGFYLCAWKVTSGWRDTQYFGPGTRLTVL.